This passage covers 6 T cell receptor beta chains from one sample sequenced in a study of blood T cell repertoires in COVID-19. Clones were sequenced by immunoSEQ multiplex PCR, and TCRdb holds only the in-frame ones, with some missing. The sample consists of more than 85,000 clones, 85% of them appearing once. Source material: peripheral blood. The receptors shown here come from a man in his forties or fifties with acute or convalescent COVID-19.

The genes are TRBV6-5 and TRBJ2-1; TRBD2 might be the D (7 bases). V gave up 6 bases and J gave up 9 bases, with 21 bases separating them. The CDR3 runs to 15 residues. The germline V gene has CDR1 MNHEY and CDR2 SVGAGI. The DNA for the CDR3 is TGTGCCAGCAGCTCCGGGGGGCGACCTGGCGCTGAGCAGTTCTTC. Protein product: CASSSGGRPGAEQFF.

This clone was detected only a few times. The V gene is TRBV11-1, the J gene TRBJ1-6; D might be TRBD1 (6 bases). The germline CDR1 and CDR2 sequences are SGHAT and FQDESV (reference sequence). The V end was cut by 4 bases, the J end by 8 bases, with 18 bases between. CDR3 size: 16 residues. DNA for the CDR3: TGTGCCAGCAGCTCCGGACAGACCCTACGAGATTCACCCCTCCACTTT. This encodes CASSSGQTLRDSPLHF.

This chain links TRBV7-9 with TRBJ2-2; 10 nucleotides line up with TRBD1. This CDR3 is 18 amino acids long. The V and J ends lost 5 bases and 6 bases, in that order; junction bases with no gene match: 15. Germline V CDR1 and CDR2: SEHNR, FQNEAQ (reference sequence). The CDR3 DNA reads TGTGCCAGCAGCCTAACAAGACAGGGGGCGAGATCGGCCGGGGAGCTGTTTTTT. Amino acids: CASSLTRQGARSAGELFF.

The chain carries TRBV9 and TRBJ2-3; 13 bases agree with TRBD2. CDR1 SGDLS and CDR2 YYNGEE come from the germline V gene. V was pared by 3 bases and J by 6 bases, with 7 bases of the junction left unmatched. The CDR3 sequence is 16 residues long. The CDR3 region is CASSEEGLAGPDTQYF. CDR3 sequence (DNA): TGTGCCAGCAGCGAGGAGGGACTAGCGGGACCCGATACGCAGTATTTT.

The count of this clone is one. The V call is TRBV10-3, the J call TRBJ2-1, with D possibly matching TRBD1 (5 bases). CDR3 length: 14 amino acids. Looked up from germline, CDR1 is ENHRY and CDR2 is SYGVKD. The V and J ends lost 2 bases and 7 bases respectively, with 12 bases between them. CDR3 sequence: CAISENGARNEQFF. The CDR3 coding sequence is TGTGCCATCAGTGAGAATGGGGCGCGGAATGAGCAGTTCTTC.

This rearrangement joins TRBV6-5 to TRBJ1-3; a weak D match, TRBD1 (5 bases). Germline V gene lookup returns CDR1 MNHEY and CDR2 SVGAGI. The ends were cut back, 0 bases at V and 0 bases at J, with 9 bases in the middle. This CDR3 spans 16 amino acids. The CDR3 DNA reads TGTGCCAGCAGTTACTCGACGGGGGACTCTGGAAACACCATATATTTT. This translates into CASSYSTGDSGNTIYF.